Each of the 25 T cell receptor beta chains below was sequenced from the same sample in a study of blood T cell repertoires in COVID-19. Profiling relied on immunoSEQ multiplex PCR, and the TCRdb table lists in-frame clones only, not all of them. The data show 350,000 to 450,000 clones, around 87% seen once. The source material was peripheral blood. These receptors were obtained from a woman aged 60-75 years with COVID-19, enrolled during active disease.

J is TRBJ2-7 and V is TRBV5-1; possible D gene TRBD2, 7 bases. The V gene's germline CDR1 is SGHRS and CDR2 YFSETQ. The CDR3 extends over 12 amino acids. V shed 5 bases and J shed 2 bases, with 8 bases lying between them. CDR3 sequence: CASRRGPYEQYF. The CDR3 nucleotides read TGCGCCAGCAGGCGGGGGCCCTACGAGCAGTACTTC.

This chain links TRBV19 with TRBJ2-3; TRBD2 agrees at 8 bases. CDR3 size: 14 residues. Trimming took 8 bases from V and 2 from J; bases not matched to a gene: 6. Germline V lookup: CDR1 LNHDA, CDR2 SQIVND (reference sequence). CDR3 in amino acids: CASAAGGHTDTQYF. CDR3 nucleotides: TGTGCCAGTGCCGCGGGGGGCCACACAGATACGCAGTATTTT.

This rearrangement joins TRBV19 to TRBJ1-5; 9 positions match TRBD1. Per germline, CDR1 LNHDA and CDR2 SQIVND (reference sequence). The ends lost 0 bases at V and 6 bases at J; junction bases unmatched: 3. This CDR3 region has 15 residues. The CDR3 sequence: CASSIEGQGTQPQHF. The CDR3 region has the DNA TGTGCCAGTAGTATAGAGGGACAGGGAACTCAGCCCCAGCATTTT. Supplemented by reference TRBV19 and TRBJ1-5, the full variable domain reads DGGITQSPKYLFRKEGQNVTLSCEQNLNHDAMYWYRQDPGQGLRLIYYSQIVNDFQKGDIAEGYSVSREKKESFPLTVTSAQKNPTAFYLCASSIEGQGTQPQHFGDGTRLSIL.

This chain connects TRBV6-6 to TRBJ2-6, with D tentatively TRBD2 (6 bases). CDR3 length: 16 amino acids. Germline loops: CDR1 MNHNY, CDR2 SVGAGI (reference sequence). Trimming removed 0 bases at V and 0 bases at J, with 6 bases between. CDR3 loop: CASSYSGGSGANVLTF. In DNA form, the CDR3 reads TGTGCCAGCAGTTACTCCGGGGGCTCTGGGGCCAACGTCCTGACTTTC.

CDR3: CASISGTGYTEAFF. The CDR3 nucleotides read TGTGCCAGCATCTCTGGGACAGGGTACACTGAAGCTTTCTTT. The rearrangement joins TRBV5-6 to TRBJ1-1; 9 nucleotides line up with TRBD1. Trimming cost V 6 bases and J 3 bases; bases outside gene matches: 6. The germline V gene encodes CDR1 SGHDT and CDR2 YYEEEE. This CDR3 has 14 amino acids.

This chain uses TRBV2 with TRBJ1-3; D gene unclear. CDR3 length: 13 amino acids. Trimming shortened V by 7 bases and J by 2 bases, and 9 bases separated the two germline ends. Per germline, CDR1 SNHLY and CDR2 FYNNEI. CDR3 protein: CASMGAAGNTIYF. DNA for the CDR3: TGTGCCAGCATGGGAGCTGCTGGAAACACCATATATTTT.

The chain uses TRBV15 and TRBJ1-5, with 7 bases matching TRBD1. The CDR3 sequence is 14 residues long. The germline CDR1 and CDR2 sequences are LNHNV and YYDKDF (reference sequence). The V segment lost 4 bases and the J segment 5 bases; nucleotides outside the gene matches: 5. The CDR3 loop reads CATSTTGDDQPQHF. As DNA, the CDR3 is TGTGCCACCAGCACAACAGGGGATGATCAGCCCCAGCATTTT.

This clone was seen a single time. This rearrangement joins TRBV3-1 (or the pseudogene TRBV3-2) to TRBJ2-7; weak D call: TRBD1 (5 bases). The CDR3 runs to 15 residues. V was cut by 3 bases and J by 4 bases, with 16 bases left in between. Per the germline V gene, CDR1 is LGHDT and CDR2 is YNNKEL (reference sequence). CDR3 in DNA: TGTGCCAGCAGCCAGGCAAGGGGTTGGTCGTACGAGCAGTACTTC. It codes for CASSQARGWSYEQYF.

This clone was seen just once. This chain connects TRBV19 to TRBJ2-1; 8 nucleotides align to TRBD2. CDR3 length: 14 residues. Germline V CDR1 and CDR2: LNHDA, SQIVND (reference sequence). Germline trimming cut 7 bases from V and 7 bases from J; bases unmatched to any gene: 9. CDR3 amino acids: CASTPGLAWNEQFF. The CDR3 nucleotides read TGTGCCAGTACCCCCGGACTAGCTTGGAATGAGCAGTTCTTC. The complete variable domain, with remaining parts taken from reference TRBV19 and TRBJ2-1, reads DGGITQSPKYLFRKEGQNVTLSCEQNLNHDAMYWYRQDPGQGLRLIYYSQIVNDFQKGDIAEGYSVSREKKESFPLTVTSAQKNPTAFYLCASTPGLAWNEQFFGPGTRLTVL.

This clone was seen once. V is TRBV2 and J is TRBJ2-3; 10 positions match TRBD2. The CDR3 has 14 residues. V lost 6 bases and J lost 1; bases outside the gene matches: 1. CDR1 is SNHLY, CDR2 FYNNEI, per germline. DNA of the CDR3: TGTGCCAGCAGCCTAGCGGGGGGCACAGATACGCAGTATTTT. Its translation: CASSLAGGTDTQYF.

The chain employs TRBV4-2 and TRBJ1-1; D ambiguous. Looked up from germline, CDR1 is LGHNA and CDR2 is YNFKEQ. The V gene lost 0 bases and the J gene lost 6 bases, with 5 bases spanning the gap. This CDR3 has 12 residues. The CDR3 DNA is TGTGCCAGCAGCCAAGATCGGGCTGAAGCTTTCTTT. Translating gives CASSQDRAEAFF.

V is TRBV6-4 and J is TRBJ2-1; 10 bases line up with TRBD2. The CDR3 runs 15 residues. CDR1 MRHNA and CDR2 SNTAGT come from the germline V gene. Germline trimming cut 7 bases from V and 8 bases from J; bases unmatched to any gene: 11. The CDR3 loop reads CASNKAGGPVYEQFF. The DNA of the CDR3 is TGTGCCAGCAATAAAGCGGGGGGGCCAGTCTATGAGCAGTTCTTC.

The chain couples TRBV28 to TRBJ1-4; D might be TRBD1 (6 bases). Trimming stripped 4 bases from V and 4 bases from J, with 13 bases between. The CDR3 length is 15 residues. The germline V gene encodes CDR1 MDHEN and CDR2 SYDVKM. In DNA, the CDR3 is TGTGCCAGCAGTTCGAACGGACAGAGTAATGAAAAACTGTTTTTT. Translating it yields CASSSNGQSNEKLFF.

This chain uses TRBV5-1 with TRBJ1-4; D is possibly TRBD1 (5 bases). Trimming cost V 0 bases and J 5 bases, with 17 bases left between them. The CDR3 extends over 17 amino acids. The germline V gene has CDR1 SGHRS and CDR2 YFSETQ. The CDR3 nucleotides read TGCGCCAGCAGCTTGGAAACAGGCGCTCCTAGGAATGAAAAACTGTTTTTT. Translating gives CASSLETGAPRNEKLFF.

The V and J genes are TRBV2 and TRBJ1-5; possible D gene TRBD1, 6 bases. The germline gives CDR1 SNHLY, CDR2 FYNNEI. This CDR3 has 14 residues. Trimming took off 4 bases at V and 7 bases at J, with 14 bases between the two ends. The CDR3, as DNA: TGTGCCAGCAGTGGACAGGTTGAAGGGCAGCCCCAGCATTTT. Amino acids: CASSGQVEGQPQHF.

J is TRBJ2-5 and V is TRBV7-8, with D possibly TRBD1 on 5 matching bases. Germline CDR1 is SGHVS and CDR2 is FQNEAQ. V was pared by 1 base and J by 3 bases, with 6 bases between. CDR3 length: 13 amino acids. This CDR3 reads CASSLGQKETQYF. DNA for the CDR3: TGTGCCAGCAGCTTAGGACAGAAAGAGACCCAGTACTTC.

This CDR3 reads CASSLGDRSYNEQFF. As DNA, the CDR3 is TGTGCCAGCAGCTTAGGGGACAGGTCCTACAATGAGCAGTTCTTC. The gene calls are TRBV11-3 and TRBJ2-1, with 8 nucleotides matching TRBD1. Losses at the gene ends were 1 base for V and 1 base for J; bases not matched to a gene: 0. This CDR3 contains 15 residues. Germline loops: CDR1 SGHNT, CDR2 YENEEA.

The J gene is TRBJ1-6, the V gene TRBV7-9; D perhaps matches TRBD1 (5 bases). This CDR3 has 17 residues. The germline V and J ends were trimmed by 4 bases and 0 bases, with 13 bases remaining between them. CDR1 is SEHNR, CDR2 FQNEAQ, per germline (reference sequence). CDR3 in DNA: TGTGCCAGCAGCTCCCCTGGACACAGCTCCTATAATTCACCCCTCCACTTT. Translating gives CASSSPGHSSYNSPLHF.

Here the CDR3 DNA reads TGTGCCAGCAGCGGATCCGGAGGGCGGAACACTGAAGCTTTCTTT. Its translation is CASSGSGGRNTEAFF. The rearrangement joins TRBV5-8 to TRBJ1-1; D unclear. Per the germline V gene, CDR1 is SGHTS and CDR2 is YDEGEE. Trimming removed 4 bases at V and 1 base at J, with 14 bases between. This CDR3 has 15 residues.

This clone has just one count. DNA of the CDR3: TGTGCCAGCACTGCGCGAGATACGCAGTATTTT. It translates to CASTARDTQYF. This sequence joins TRBV2 and TRBJ2-3; D call uncertain. CDR3 length: 11 residues. Germline V gives CDR1 SNHLY, CDR2 FYNNEI. The germline V and J ends were trimmed by 7 bases and 5 bases, with 7 bases remaining between them. Using reference TRBV2 and TRBJ2-3 for the parts outside the CDR3, the full variable domain is EPEVTQTPSHQVTQMGQEVILRCVPISNHLYFYWYRQILGQKVEFLVSFYNNEISEKSEIFDDQFSVERPDGSNFTLKIRSTKLEDSAMYFCASTARDTQYFGPGTRLTVL.

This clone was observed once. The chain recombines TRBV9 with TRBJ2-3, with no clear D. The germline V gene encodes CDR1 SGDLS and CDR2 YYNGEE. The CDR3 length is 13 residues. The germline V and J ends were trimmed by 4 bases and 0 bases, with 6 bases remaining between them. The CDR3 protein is CASSPSSTDTQYF. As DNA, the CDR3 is TGTGCCAGCAGCCCTTCCAGCACAGATACGCAGTATTTT.

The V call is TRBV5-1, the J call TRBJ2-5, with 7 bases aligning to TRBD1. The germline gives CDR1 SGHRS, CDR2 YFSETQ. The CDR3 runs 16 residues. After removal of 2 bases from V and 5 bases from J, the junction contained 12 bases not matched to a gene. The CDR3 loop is CASSFPWTGVKETQYF. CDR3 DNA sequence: TGCGCCAGCAGCTTCCCATGGACAGGAGTGAAGGAGACCCAGTACTTC.

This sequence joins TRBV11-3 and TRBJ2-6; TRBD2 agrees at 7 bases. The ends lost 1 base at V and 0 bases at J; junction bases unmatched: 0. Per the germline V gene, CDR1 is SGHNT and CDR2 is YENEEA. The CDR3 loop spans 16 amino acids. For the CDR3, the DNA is TGTGCCAGCAGCTTAGGCGGGGGCTCTGGGGCCAACGTCCTGACTTTC. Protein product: CASSLGGGSGANVLTF.

CDR3 in amino acids: CASSLRTGLALNEQFF. CDR3 DNA sequence: TGTGCCAGCAGCTTAAGAACTGGACTAGCGCTAAATGAGCAGTTCTTC. This chain links TRBV7-3 with TRBJ2-1; 9 bases align to TRBD2. From germline, CDR1 is SGHTA and CDR2 FQGTGA. The CDR3 contains 16 residues. V lost 1 base and J lost 7; bases outside the gene matches: 8. Full variable domain (remainder filled in from reference TRBV7-3 and TRBJ2-1): GAGVSQTPSNKVTEKGKYVELRCDPISGHTALYWYRQSLGQGPEFLIYFQGTGAADDSGLPNDRFFAVRPEGSVSTLKIQRTERGDSAVYLCASSLRTGLALNEQFFGPGTRLTVL.

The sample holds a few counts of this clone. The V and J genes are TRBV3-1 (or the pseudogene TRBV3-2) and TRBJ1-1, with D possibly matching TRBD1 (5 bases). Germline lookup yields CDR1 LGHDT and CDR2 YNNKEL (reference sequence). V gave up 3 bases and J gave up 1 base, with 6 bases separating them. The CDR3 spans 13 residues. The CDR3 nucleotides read TGTGCCAGCAGCCAGGGGCAGAACACTGAAGCTTTCTTT. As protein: CASSQGQNTEAFF.